The present T cell receptor (beta chain) was sequenced within a study of graft-versus-host responses after intestinal transplantation (dated by TCRdb to the early 2020s). About the investigation overall: The transplants that recipients got were multivisceral, liver-intestinal, or isolated intestinal. Rather than being sequenced by the commercial service, samples from three later patients were sequenced in-house on an Illumina MiSeq and processed with MiXCR. Every recipient was given anti-thymocyte globulin induction, then maintenance tacrolimus and steroids for about three years. Donor T cell macrochimerism was defined as a peak of at least 4% donor T cells among recipient peripheral blood mononuclear cells. Of the approximately 24 intestinal transplant recipients enrolled in the cohort, one of whom was a retransplant, a few patients without pretransplant specimens were excluded. To identify alloreactive clones, pre-transplant mixed lymphocyte reaction products were sequenced and then compared with unstimulated pre-transplant donor and recipient T cells. After intestinal transplantation, graft-versus-host and host-versus-graft alloreactive T cell clones in the graft, circulation and bone marrow were tracked using bulk TCR-beta CDR3 sequencing. The paper's findings and limits, for the study overall: Peak levels of circulating GvH clones were associated with declines in HvG clones early after transplant. High GvH to HvG T cell clonal ratios were observed in the allografts of patients with donor T cell macrochimerism. The conclusions were limited by the relatively low number and heterogeneity of the intestinal transplant patients. GvH clones turned up in recipient bone marrow, with some appearing earlier in ileal mucosa or blood, a pattern consistent with an intestinal mucosal origin.

The CDR3 has 13 amino acids, counting the end cysteine and phenylalanine. Only the CDR3 part of the read is kept: 39 bases, read in frame from the first base. The germline V gene sets CDR1 to SGDLS and CDR2 to YYNGEE. The V and J ends are trimmed by 3 bases and 7 bases, leaving 14 bases between them. The library came from the immunoSEQ multiplex PCR assay. For most patients, high-throughput TCR-beta CDR3 sequencing of genomic DNA was performed by Adaptive Biotechnologies. As for how the authors treated the data: Adaptive's ImmunoSEQ software supplied the TCR sequencing data for under 20 patients, while MiXCR and VDJtools were used to process a few other patients. CDR3 nucleotide sequences shared by donor and recipient were removed because the origin of these sequences could not be assigned. To count as alloreactive, a clone needed at least 2-fold expansion over unstimulated cells and a minimum CFSE-low frequency of 0.002% (template counts) or 0.001% (read counts). A clone was considered mappable if detected in the sequenced pre-transplant spleen, lymph node, or MLR CFSE-low populations of the donor or recipient. Cumulative frequency of alloreactive clones was calculated as a percentage of all sequences weighted by copy number. The table comes from immuneACCESS by way of TCRdb, which keeps in-frame sequences with V and J called. Part of the clones is missing from these tables; in studies checked, under half for an unresolved V gene and the rest for unknown reasons. Clone size and the V and J calls come from that table; the DNA yielded D and trimming. This sample comprises about 21,000 clones, roughly 92% of them detected only once. The top ten hold around 46% of the sample.

In the first month after transplant, blood samples were collected up to 4 times, and after that at least monthly when available. With regard to this clone: What this receptor recognizes is not known. No much larger clone exists at a distance of one base, and base qualities are not known.

The sample consisted of PBMCs, taken roughly 270 days after intestinal transplant. The source of this sequence is a human patient who received an intestinal transplant, so some T cells may come from the graft donor. The V gene is TRBV9 and the J gene is TRBJ2-7, with the D gene uncertain. The nucleotide sequence reads TGTGCCAGCAGCGCGGACCTGGAAGGGGAGCAGTACTTC. Its translation reads: CASSADLEGEQYF.